This entry features one TCR beta chain sequence. What it recognizes is unknown. The CDR3 runs 13 residues. CDR1 and CDR2 (germline): KGHDR, SFDVKD. For TCR beta, cDNA was produced by 5'RACE template switching with UMIs. TCRdb reprocessed the 5' RACE reads, with one entry per CDR3 protein and no DNA. This sample contains 500,000 to 700,000 distinct CDR3 sequences. This specimen comes from a study of T cells expressing NK-cell markers. Looking at the study overall: Obtained from sorted CD3+CD56+NKG2C+, CD3+CD56+NKG2C- and CD3+CD56-NKG2C+ T cells were the TCR beta repertoires. Study-wide points: There remained a lack of clarity about HCMV specificity of expanded NKG2C+ T cell clones. Researchers report these clonotypes also headed the CD3+CD56-NKG2C+ fraction in four donors.

This sequence was found in a man between 18 and 29 years old in good health. This rearrangement joins TRBV24-1 to TRBJ1-5; TCRdb's D call of TRBD1 is untestable without DNA. Sequencing input: blood T cells: a sorted CD56 or NKG2C T cell subset, CD4+ or CD8+ T cells, or bulk PBMC T cells (not recorded which). The CDR3 loop is CATAKTAHQPQHF.